The source of this T cell receptor (beta chain) is a study of vaccination effects on CD4 cells after COVID-19. Study-level information: Participants got two doses of BNT162b2 or mRNA-1273 vaccine. At 16 days and at one week before vaccination, samples were given by two convalescent patients.

Antigen-specific CD4+ T cell clonotypes were called by their expansion after viral peptide-pool culture in ViraFEST. Cells that had been cultured for 10 days were the source of isolated CD4+ T cells. This individual contracted SARS-CoV-2 between March and December 2020, as verified by PCR. Wells of a few million PBMC each were grown with 10 IU/ml IL-2 and roughly 9.9 ug/ml peptides. Half-medium changes using IL-2 medium occurred on days 3 and 7. In regard to this clone: No antigen is known for it.

Trimming removed 5 bases from V and 2 bases from J, with 15 bases in between. The CDR3 covers 15 residues. Looked up from germline, CDR1 is SGHAT and CDR2 is FQNNGV. The protocol was immunoSEQ multiplex PCR, while the TCRdb copy is restricted to in-frame clones and leaves out a portion. Of about 27,000 clones listed, more than 75% are singletons. The sample here was CD4+ T cells from PBMCs cultured with HCoV-NL63 spike peptides, taken before COVID-19 vaccination. The TCR was taken from a human donor who had a prior SARS-CoV-2 infection. The chain recombines TRBV11-2 with TRBJ1-2, with D possibly being TRBD1 (6 bases). CDR3 residues: CASSAAFTGNYGYTF. Here the CDR3 DNA reads TGTGCCAGCAGCGCCGCCTTCACAGGGAACTATGGCTACACCTTC.